This T cell receptor (beta chain) originates from a study of T-cell memory formation after mild COVID-19. Overall study context: Largely, TCR clusters stayed within a single donor. Overall study results and limits: Balance between CD4 and CD8 was seen in clones contracting day 15 to 85, and a CD4+ lean was seen in later expanders.

Each CDR3 protein is one row after TCRdb ran MiXCR on the 5' RACE reads. The sample includes hundreds of thousands of distinct CDR3 sequences, around 25% seen only once; the top ten take around 12%. The sample holds a few counts of this clonotype. The antigen is unknown. Trimming left V 8 bases short and J 0 bases short, with 8 bases between. CDR3 length: 14 amino acids. The germline V gene encodes CDR1 MNHEY and CDR2 SVGAGI. The TCR sequence derives from an adult woman who had mild COVID-19 (a few samples of this study predate the infection). Cell type and time point are not known. The chain recombines TRBV6-5 with TRBJ2-6; a possible D gene is TRBD1 (5 bases). The sequencing sample was made of PBMCs or a T cell subset sorted from them (not recorded which). In DNA form, the CDR3 reads TGTGCCAGCCAGGGTTACTCTGGGGCCAACGTCCTGACTTTC. Translating gives CASQGYSGANVLTF.